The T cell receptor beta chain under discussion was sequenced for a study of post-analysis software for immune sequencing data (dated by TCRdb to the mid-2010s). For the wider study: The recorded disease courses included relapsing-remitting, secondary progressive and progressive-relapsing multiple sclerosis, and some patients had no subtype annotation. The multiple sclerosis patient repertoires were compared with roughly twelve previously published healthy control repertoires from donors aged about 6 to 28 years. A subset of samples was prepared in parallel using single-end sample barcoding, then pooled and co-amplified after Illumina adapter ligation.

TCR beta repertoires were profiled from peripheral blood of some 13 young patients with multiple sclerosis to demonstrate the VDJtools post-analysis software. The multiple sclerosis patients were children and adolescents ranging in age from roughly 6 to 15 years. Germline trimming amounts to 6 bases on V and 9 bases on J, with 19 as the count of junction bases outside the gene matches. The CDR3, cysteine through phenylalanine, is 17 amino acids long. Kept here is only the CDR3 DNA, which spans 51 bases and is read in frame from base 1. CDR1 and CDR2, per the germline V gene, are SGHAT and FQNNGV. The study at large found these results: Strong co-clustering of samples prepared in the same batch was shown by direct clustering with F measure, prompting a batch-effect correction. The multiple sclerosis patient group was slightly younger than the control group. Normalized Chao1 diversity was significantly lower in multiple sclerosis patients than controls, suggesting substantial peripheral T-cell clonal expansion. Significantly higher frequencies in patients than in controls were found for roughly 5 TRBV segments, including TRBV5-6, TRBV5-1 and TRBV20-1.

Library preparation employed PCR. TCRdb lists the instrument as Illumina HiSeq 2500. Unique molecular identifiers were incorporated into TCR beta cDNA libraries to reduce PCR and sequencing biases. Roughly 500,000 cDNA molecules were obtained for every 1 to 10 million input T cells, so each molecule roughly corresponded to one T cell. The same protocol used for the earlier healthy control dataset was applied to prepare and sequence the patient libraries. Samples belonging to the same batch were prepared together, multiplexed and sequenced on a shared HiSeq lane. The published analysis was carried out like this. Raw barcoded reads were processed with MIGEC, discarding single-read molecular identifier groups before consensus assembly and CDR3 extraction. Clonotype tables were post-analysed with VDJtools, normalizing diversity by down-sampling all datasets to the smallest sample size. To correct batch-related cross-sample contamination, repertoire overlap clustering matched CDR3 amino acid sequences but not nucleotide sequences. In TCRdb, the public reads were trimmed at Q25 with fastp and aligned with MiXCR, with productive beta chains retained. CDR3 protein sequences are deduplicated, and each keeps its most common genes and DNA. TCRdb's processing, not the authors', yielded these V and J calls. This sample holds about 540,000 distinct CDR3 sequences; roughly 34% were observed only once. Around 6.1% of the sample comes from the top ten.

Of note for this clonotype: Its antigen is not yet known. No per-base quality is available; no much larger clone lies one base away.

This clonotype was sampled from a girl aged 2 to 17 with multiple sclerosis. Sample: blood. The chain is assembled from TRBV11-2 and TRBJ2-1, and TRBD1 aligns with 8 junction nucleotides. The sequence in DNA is TGTGCCAGCAGTCCTTCTGGACAGGGTCTGTTATACCGTGAGCAGTTCTTC. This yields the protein CASSPSGQGLLYREQFF.